The clone carrying this T cell receptor beta chain is large within its sample. Its antigen is still unknown. The data originate from a study of T cell repertoires in aging, cancer and after chemotherapy. Study background: Pre- and post-chemotherapy samples were paired from glioblastoma patients treated with temozolomide-based therapy. Whole-study findings and limits: Healthy donors lost TCR diversity with age mainly through richness, cancer patients through richness and evenness. Compared with age-matched healthy donors, untreated hematological or solid cancer patients showed higher blood TCR clonality.

CDR1 SQVTM and CDR2 ANQGSEA come from the germline V gene. The length of the CDR3 is 13 residues. Trimming removed 6 bases at V and 6 bases at J, with 17 bases between. TCR beta rearrangements were amplified from peripheral blood genomic DNA. A mixed TRB-A/B primer pool amplified rearranged TRB by multiplex touch-down PCR. TCRdb passed the multiplex PCR reads through MiXCR, listing each CDR3 protein once. Altogether roughly 770 distinct CDR3 sequences are present, about 28% being singletons, with the ten largest covering roughly 40%. This clonotype was obtained from a human donor with a solid tumor. The rearrangement uses TRBV29-1 and TRBJ1-2; D unresolved. Source material: blood. CDR3 nucleotide sequence: TGCAGCGTCGAAACTAGGTTCGGGGATGGCTACACCTTC. As protein: CSVETRFGDGYTF.